Listed below are T cell receptor beta chains from one sample, sequenced in a study of blood T cell repertoires in COVID-19. Method: immunoSEQ multiplex PCR; TCRdb's copy keeps in-frame clones and lacks some. The sample lists about 58,000 clones; approximately 87% were seen once. Sequencing was performed on peripheral blood. The source is a man aged 35 to 55 with active COVID-19. The CDR3 runs from the conserved cysteine through the conserved F or W. D genes are given only for firm matches. Part of the rows lack a size; the others show once, few, many or a class for expanded clones.

v_call	clone_size	j_call	d_call	cdr3_aa	cdr3_nt
TRBV12-3/TRBV12-4	.	TRBJ1-1	.	CASSFLGGEAFF	TGTGCCAGCAGTTTCTTGGGGGGTGAAGCTTTCTTT
TRBV24-1	few	TRBJ2-1	.	CATSEGSSYNEQFF	TGTGCCACCAGTGAAGGGAGCTCCTACAATGAGCAGTTCTTC
TRBV28	once	TRBJ1-6	TRBD1	CASSLSSRTGAYNSPLHF	TGTGCCAGCAGTTTATCTTCCAGGACAGGCGCCTATAATTCACCCCTCCACTTT
TRBV27	.	TRBJ2-7	TRBD2	CASSFGGGRREQYF	TGTGCCAGCAGTTTTGGGGGAGGGCGTAGGGAGCAGTACTTC
TRBV6-5	.	TRBJ1-2	TRBD1	CASSLGQGVGYTF	TGTGCCAGCAGTTTAGGACAGGGGGTTGGCTACACCTTC
TRBV4-1	.	TRBJ2-6	TRBD2	CASSLTSGGSGANVLTF	TGCGCCAGCAGCCTAACTAGCGGCGGCTCTGGGGCCAACGTCCTGACTTTC
TRBV3-1/TRBV3-2	.	TRBJ2-1	.	CASSQVVLHYYNEQFF	TGTGCCAGCAGCCAAGTTGTACTCCACTACTACAATGAGCAGTTCTTC
TRBV4-2	.	TRBJ1-2	TRBD1	CASSQIPDRGDYGYTF	TGTGCCAGCAGCCAGATACCGGACAGGGGTGACTATGGCTACACCTTC
TRBV15	.	TRBJ2-3	.	CATSRQVDTDTQYF	TGTGCCACCTCAAGACAGGTGGACACAGATACGCAGTATTTT
TRBV2	.	TRBJ2-1	.	CASSEEQGEQFF	TGTGCCAGCAGTGAAGAGCAGGGTGAGCAGTTCTTC
TRBV28	.	TRBJ2-7	TRBD1	CASSPGQGRYEQYF	TGTGCCAGCAGCCCGGGACAGGGTAGATACGAGCAGTACTTC
TRBV28	.	TRBJ2-5	TRBD2	CASEAGDRGTQYF	TGTGCCAGTGAAGCGGGAGATCGGGGGACCCAGTACTTC
TRBV5-1	.	TRBJ2-1	.	CASSLSSYNEQFF	TGCGCCAGCAGCCTAAGCTCCTACAATGAGCAGTTCTTC
TRBV3-1/TRBV3-2	once	TRBJ2-4	TRBD2	CASSQDRTSVENIQYF	TGTGCCAGCAGCCAAGATCGAACTAGCGTCGAGAACATTCAGTACTTC
TRBV7-6	.	TRBJ2-1	TRBD1	CASSFHRQGPKNEQFF	TGTGCCAGCAGCTTTCATAGACAGGGGCCGAAGAATGAGCAGTTCTTC
TRBV3-1/TRBV3-2	.	TRBJ1-1	.	CASASSYGHSRGAFF	TGTGCCAGCGCCTCCTCGTATGGACATTCCCGAGGAGCTTTCTTT
TRBV3-1/TRBV3-2	.	TRBJ2-1	TRBD2	CASSQAGGEQFF	TGTGCCAGCAGCCAAGCGGGGGGGGAGCAGTTCTTC
TRBV27	.	TRBJ1-5	.	CASSQKQGQPQHF	TGTGCCAGCTCCCAAAAACAGGGTCAGCCCCAGCATTTT
TRBV4-1	.	TRBJ2-7	.	CASSQVPGLYEQYF	TGCGCCAGCAGCCAAGTCCCGGGATTGTACGAGCAGTACTTC
TRBV7-9	.	TRBJ1-4	.	CASPARGQTNEKLFF	TGTGCCAGTCCGGCCCGCGGGCAGACTAATGAAAAACTGTTTTTT
TRBV10-2	.	TRBJ1-4	TRBD1	CASSSPDRGRSEKLFF	TGCGCCAGCAGTTCACCGGACAGGGGAAGAAGTGAAAAACTGTTTTTT
TRBV2	.	TRBJ1-4	TRBD1	CASSGQGDGAEKLFF	TGTGCCAGCAGTGGACAGGGGGACGGGGCTGAAAAACTGTTTTTT
TRBV15	.	TRBJ1-2	.	CATSRGRWDGYTF	TGTGCCACCAGCAGGGGGCGCTGGGATGGCTACACCTTC
TRBV27	.	TRBJ2-7	TRBD1	CASSSGQGYEQYF	TGTGCCAGCAGTTCCGGACAGGGCTACGAGCAGTACTTC
TRBV5-1	few	TRBJ2-1	TRBD2	CASSFLMGGYHEQFF	TGCGCCAGCAGCTTTCTTATGGGGGGGTATCATGAGCAGTTCTTC
TRBV7-8	.	TRBJ2-1	TRBD2	CASSLGTSGLTHEQFF	TGTGCCAGCAGCTTAGGGACTAGCGGTCTCACCCACGAGCAGTTCTTC
TRBV5-4	.	TRBJ1-2	.	CASTSEGRNYGYTF	TGTGCCAGCACCTCGGAGGGCAGAAACTATGGCTACACCTTC